One sample yielded the 10 T cell receptor beta chains listed below, sequenced in a study of beta chain features in type 1 diabetes. The entirety of the isolated RNA underwent reverse transcription, so expressed TCRB transcripts were sequenced. This table comes from immunoSEQ multiplex PCR, and its TCRdb copy is limited to in-frame clones, with some not included. In the table there are about 900,000 clones, roughly 17% of which are singletons. The specimen sequenced was naive CD4+ T cells from blood. Receptors originate from a woman aged 18-29 years in good health.

The genes are TRBV29-1 and TRBJ2-5, with a possible D match to TRBD1 (7 bases). The germline V gene has CDR1 SQVTM and CDR2 ANQGSEA. The V end was cut by 5 bases, the J end by 5 bases, with 12 bases between. The length of the CDR3 is 12 residues. The CDR3 here is CSVLQGRETQYF. The CDR3, as DNA: TGCAGCGTTTTACAGGGGAGGGAGACCCAGTACTTC.

The sample holds a few counts of this clone. The chain links TRBV28 to TRBJ2-3; D remains unclear. V lost 3 bases to trimming and J lost 3 bases, with 13 bases between them. The CDR3 is made up of 15 amino acids. Germline V gene data show CDR1 as MDHEN and CDR2 as SYDVKM. DNA of the CDR3: TGTGCCAGCAGTTTGGGTAGACTGAGGACAGATACGCAGTATTTT. It encodes CASSLGRLRTDTQYF.

The rearrangement uses TRBV28 and TRBJ2-2; either TRBD1 or TRBD2 may supply D (5 bases each). The CDR3 is 14 amino acids. V lost 10 bases, J lost 6 bases, and 18 bases lay in between. CDR1 is MDHEN and CDR2 is SYDVKM in the germline V gene. CDR3 sequence (DNA): TGTGCCATCAGAACCGGGACCTACGCCGGGGAGCTGTTTTTT. Translating gives CAIRTGTYAGELFF.

This clone was counted between two and nine times. The rearrangement uses TRBV28 and TRBJ2-7; the D is unclear. Germline V lookup: CDR1 MDHEN, CDR2 SYDVKM. The ends were cut back, 5 bases at V and 3 bases at J, with 5 bases in the middle. The CDR3 sequence is 11 residues long. CDR3 nucleotides: TGTGCCAGCAGTGTTAACTACGAGCAGTACTTC. Translation gives CASSVNYEQYF.

This clone was found a few times. V and J are TRBV5-1 and TRBJ2-1; D possibly corresponds to TRBD2 (5 bases). Trimming removed 3 bases from V and 5 bases from J, with 12 bases in between. Germline V gene sequence: CDR1 SGHRS, CDR2 YFSETQ. This CDR3 is built from 14 residues. The DNA for the CDR3 is TGCGCCAGCAGCTCGGCTAGCCTGCACAATGAGCAGTTCTTC. The encoded protein is CASSSASLHNEQFF.

The chain recombines TRBV7-2 with TRBJ1-2; D is uncertain. V lost 0 bases and J lost 2, with 13 bases in between. This CDR3 comprises 16 residues. CDR1 and CDR2 (germline): SGHTA, FQGNSA. CDR3 in amino acids: CASSLATYNLNYGYTF. CDR3 nucleotides: TGTGCCAGCAGCTTAGCGACCTATAACCTGAACTATGGCTACACCTTC.

The chain employs TRBV11-2 and TRBJ1-1, with unresolved D. The V gene lost 2 bases and the J gene lost 2 bases, with 9 bases spanning the gap. The germline CDR1 and CDR2 sequences are SGHAT and FQNNGV. The CDR3 is 14 amino acids. CDR3 residues: CASSLFLGNTEAFF. The CDR3 DNA reads as TGTGCCAGCAGCTTATTTTTGGGAAACACTGAAGCTTTCTTT.

This clone was found once. The V call is TRBV7-9, the J call TRBJ1-2; possibly TRBD1 for D (5 bases). This CDR3 region has 14 residues. CDR1 is SEHNR, CDR2 FQNEAQ, per germline (reference sequence). V gave up 2 bases and J gave up 7 bases, with 14 bases separating them. CDR3 sequence (DNA): TGTGCCAGCAGCTTACATCAGGGAGGAGGTGGCTACACCTTC. This sequence encodes CASSLHQGGGGYTF.

This clone was seen a few times. The V call is TRBV7-2, the J call TRBJ2-3; the match to TRBD2 covers 7 bases. The CDR3 length is 16 residues. V lost 0 bases to trimming and J lost 5 bases; unmatched junction nucleotides: 8. Germline V gene sequence: CDR1 SGHTA, CDR2 FQGNSA. CDR3 in amino acids: CASSLALASGGDTQYF. The DNA for the CDR3 is TGTGCCAGCAGCTTAGCGTTGGCTAGCGGAGGAGATACGCAGTATTTT.

This clone appeared a few times. This chain uses TRBV6-5 with TRBJ2-3; no firm D call. This CDR3 has 12 amino acids. The ends were cut back, 5 bases at V and 6 bases at J, with 9 bases in the middle. Germline V gene sequence: CDR1 MNHEY, CDR2 SVGAGI. CDR3 coding DNA: TGTGCCAGCAGTAGCTACTCGGATACGCAGTATTTT. Its protein product is CASSSYSDTQYF.